This T cell receptor (beta chain) is from a study of blood T cell repertoires in COVID-19. Overall study context: Donors in the United States, Italy and Spain gave samples during acute or convalescent COVID-19.

Recruits, aged roughly 18 to 95 years, lived in 24 US areas. Participants had their cohort set by participant-reported clinical history. Cohort 3 recovered donors had two negative PCRs, clearance, or symptom resolution. TCRdb's table, derived via immunoSEQ multiplex PCR, lists solely in-frame clones and lacks some. Of 430,000 or so clones listed, approximately 87% were seen once; the top ten hold approximately 1.8%. The receptor comes from a woman aged 40 to 55 who had recovered from COVID-19. The specimen sequenced was PBMCs or T cells enriched from blood (not recorded which).

The CDR3 DNA reads as TGTGCCACCACCTGCGTGGGGTTCGGCAGGGGGCTTGGAAACACCATATATTTT. Protein product: CATTCVGFGRGLGNTIYF. This chain connects TRBV24-1 to TRBJ1-3, with 8 bases lining up with TRBD1. The CDR3 runs 18 residues. Trimming cost V 8 bases and J 3 bases; bases outside gene matches: 17. Per the germline V gene, CDR1 is KGHDR and CDR2 is SFDVKD.